What follows are 13 T cell receptor beta chains derived from one specimen sequenced in a study of cytomegalovirus exposure and HLA in healthy donors. In the PCR, 60 Vbeta and 13 Jbeta primers were used. Assay: immunoSEQ multiplex PCR; the TCRdb copy retains only in-frame clones and omits some. The sample consists of about 180,000 clones, around 80% of them appearing once. Sequenced material: PBMCs. All receptors derive from a man in his forties in good health and CMV-seronegative.

This chain uses TRBV5-1 with TRBJ2-1, with D maybe TRBD2 (5 bases). The CDR3 runs to 16 residues. The V end lost 3 bases, the J end lost 6 bases, and 19 bases lay between the germline ends. Germline CDR1 SGHRS, CDR2 YFSETQ. The CDR3 loop is CASSSTTGFRGNEQFF. The CDR3 coding sequence is TGCGCCAGCAGCTCAACGACTGGATTCCGGGGCAATGAGCAGTTCTTC.

The count of this clone is one. The chain has TRBV4-1 and TRBJ1-5; D is unclear. Trimming left V 0 bases short and J 8 bases short, with 11 bases between. Germline V gives CDR1 MGHRA, CDR2 YSYEKL. CDR3 length: 14 residues. The DNA for the CDR3 is TGCGCCAGCAGCCAAGATCGTGGTGCAGAGCCCCAGCATTTT. Its protein is CASSQDRGAEPQHF.

This clone was counted a few times. The chain couples TRBV7-8 to TRBJ1-1, with 10 bases identical to TRBD1. V shed 7 bases and J 8 bases; nucleotides not matched to a gene: 13. CDR3 length: 15 amino acids. The V gene's germline CDR1 is SGHVS and CDR2 FQNEAQ. The CDR3 nucleotides read TGTGCCAGCATAACCCCCGGGACAGGGGAATCGGAAGCTTTCTTT. Protein sequence: CASITPGTGESEAFF.

The chain combines TRBV7-9 with TRBJ2-6; 13 bases match TRBD2. Germline lookup yields CDR1 SEHNR and CDR2 FQNEAQ (reference sequence). This CDR3 has 18 residues. After removal of 4 bases from V and 1 base from J, the junction contained 4 bases not matched to a gene. Here the CDR3 DNA reads TGTGCCAGCAGCTCAGGGACTAGCGGGAAGTCTGGGGCCAACGTCCTGACTTTC. Translated: CASSSGTSGKSGANVLTF.

The genes are TRBV6-1 and TRBJ2-1; no reliable D call. CDR1 and CDR2 from the germline V gene are MNHNS and SASEGT. This CDR3 region has 15 residues. The V end lost 5 bases, the J end lost 4 bases, and 15 bases lay between the germline ends. The CDR3: CASSRPPEWYNEQFF. The CDR3 coding sequence is TGTGCCAGCAGTCGACCCCCGGAGTGGTACAATGAGCAGTTCTTC.

This clone came up a few times. This chain links TRBV28 with TRBJ1-2, with D perhaps matching TRBD1 (5 bases). The ends were cut back, 2 bases at V and 7 bases at J, with 11 bases in the middle. Germline loops: CDR1 MDHEN, CDR2 SYDVKM. There are 13 residues in the CDR3. The DNA for the CDR3 is TGTGCCAGCAGTTTAGTACAGGCTGTTGGCTACACCTTC. Residues: CASSLVQAVGYTF.

The chain carries TRBV7-2 and TRBJ1-1, with D hard to call. Between the trimmed V and J ends, which lost 3 bases and 1 base, there was a span of 9 bases. Germline assignment: CDR1 SGHTA and CDR2 FQGNSA. The CDR3 extends over 14 amino acids. Here the CDR3 DNA reads TGTGCCAGCAGCTTTAGCAGTCAGAACACTGAAGCTTTCTTT. Translating it yields CASSFSSQNTEAFF.

V gene TRBV6-5 combines with J gene TRBJ1-1; 7 bases line up with TRBD1. With 0 bases clipped from V and 5 bases from J, the junction kept 9 bases outside the gene matches. The CDR3 consists of 16 residues. Germline V gene lookup returns CDR1 MNHEY and CDR2 SVGAGI. DNA for the CDR3: TGTGCCAGCAGTTACTCGGAGGGGGCGCGATGGACTGAAGCTTTCTTT. Encoded protein: CASSYSEGARWTEAFF.

This clone was picked up one time. Compared with germline, one end of the junction differs, possibly owing to a read error. CDR3: CASTLGSGGVQETQYF. The CDR3 bases are TGCGCCAGCACCTTGGGTAGCGGGGGGGTCCAAGAGACCCAGTACTTC. The chain uses TRBV5-1 and TRBJ2-5; 11 bases map to TRBD2. The CDR3 covers 16 residues. CDR1 and CDR2 (germline): SGHRS, YFSETQ.

This sequence joins TRBV29-1 and TRBJ1-1; 9 positions agree with TRBD1. Unmatched junction bases numbered 7, after V lost 7 bases and J lost 1 base. This CDR3 comprises 14 residues. Per the germline V gene, CDR1 is SQVTM and CDR2 is ANQGSEA. In DNA form, the CDR3 reads TGCAGCGGTGGACAGGGGAACCAGAACACTGAAGCTTTCTTT. It translates to CSGGQGNQNTEAFF.

V gene TRBV5-6 combines with J gene TRBJ1-1; 7 positions match TRBD1. Unmatched junction bases numbered 9, after V lost 3 bases and J lost 4 bases. The CDR3 runs 15 residues. CDR1 and CDR2 from the germline V gene are SGHDT and YYEEEE. CDR3 nucleotide sequence: TGTGCCAGCAGCTCCCAAGGGGGCGCGAGCACTGAAGCTTTCTTT. It encodes CASSSQGGASTEAFF.

The V and J genes are TRBV5-1 and TRBJ1-1; D is perhaps TRBD1 (5 bases). This CDR3 has 14 amino acids. Germline V gives CDR1 SGHRS, CDR2 YFSETQ. V was pared by 6 bases and J by 1 base, with 13 bases between. CDR3 region: CASMVGHRNTEAFF. CDR3 coding DNA: TGCGCCAGCATGGTAGGACACAGGAACACTGAAGCTTTCTTT.

The V call is TRBV19, the J call TRBJ2-3; 8 bases are a match to TRBD1. The CDR3 is 14 residues long. Germline V gene data show CDR1 as LNHDA and CDR2 as SQIVND (reference sequence). Trimming cost V 4 bases and J 6 bases; bases outside gene matches: 6. DNA for the CDR3: TGTGCCAGTAGTACAGGGGGCGCGTATGATACGCAGTATTTT. Encoded protein: CASSTGGAYDTQYF.